One T cell receptor delta chain is described in this entry. The protein recorded in TCRdb matches a much larger clone and deviates from this DNA's translation at residue 9, suggesting a read error; the protein here is obtained by translating the DNA. TCRdb reanalysed the reads via CATT. In the table there are under 5,000 delta-chain clones, approximately 2% of which are singletons. The data are from a study of gamma-delta chains in newborns, infants, children. Background on the study: Microbial exposure reportedly drives polyclonal innate γδ T cell expansion after birth.

Trimming removed 0 bases at V and 0 bases at J, with 11 bases between. The CDR3 is 18 amino acids. Germline values: CDR1 GEAIGNYY, CDR2 EKD. The chain links TRDV2 to TRDJ3, with D uncertain. This TCR was recovered from a child who was a newborn, infant or young child, either healthy, febrile or measles-vaccinated (not recorded which). Sequenced material: blood. The CDR3 is CACDTVLNGSWDTRQMFF. The DNA of the CDR3 is TGTGCCTGTGACACCGTACTGAATGGCTCCTGGGACACCCGACAGATGTTTTTC.